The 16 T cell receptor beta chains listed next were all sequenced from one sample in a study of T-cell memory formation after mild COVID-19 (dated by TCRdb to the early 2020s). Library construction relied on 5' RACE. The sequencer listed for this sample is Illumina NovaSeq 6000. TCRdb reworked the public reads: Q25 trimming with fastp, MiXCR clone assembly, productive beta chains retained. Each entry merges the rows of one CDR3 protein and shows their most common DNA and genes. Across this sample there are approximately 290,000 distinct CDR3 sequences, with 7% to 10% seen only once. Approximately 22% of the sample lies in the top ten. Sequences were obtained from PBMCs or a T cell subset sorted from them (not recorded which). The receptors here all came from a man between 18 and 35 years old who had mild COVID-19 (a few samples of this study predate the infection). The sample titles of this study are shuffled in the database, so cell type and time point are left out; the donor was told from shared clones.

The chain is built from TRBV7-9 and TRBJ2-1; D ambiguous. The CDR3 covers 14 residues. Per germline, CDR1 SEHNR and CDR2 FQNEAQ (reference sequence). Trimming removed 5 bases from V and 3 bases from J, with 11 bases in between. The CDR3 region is CASSHAGGYNEQFF. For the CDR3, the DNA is TGTGCCAGCAGCCATGCTGGCGGCTACAATGAGCAGTTCTTC. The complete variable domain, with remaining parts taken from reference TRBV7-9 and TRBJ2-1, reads DTGVSQNPRHKITKRGQNVTFRCDPISEHNRLYWYRQTLGQGPEFLTYFQNEAQLEKSRLLSDRFSAERPKGSFSTLEIQRTEQGDSAMYLCASSHAGGYNEQFFGPGTRLTVL.

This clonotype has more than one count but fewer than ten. The CDR3 DNA reads TGTGCCAGCAGCATACAGGGCCCGAACACTGAAGCTTTCTTT. Protein product: CASSIQGPNTEAFF. The chain has TRBV7-9 and TRBJ1-1, with D tentatively TRBD1 (6 bases). Germline V lookup: CDR1 SEHNR, CDR2 FQNEAQ (reference sequence). The CDR3 is made up of 14 amino acids. Between the trimmed V and J ends, which lost 5 bases and 1 base, there was a span of 11 bases.

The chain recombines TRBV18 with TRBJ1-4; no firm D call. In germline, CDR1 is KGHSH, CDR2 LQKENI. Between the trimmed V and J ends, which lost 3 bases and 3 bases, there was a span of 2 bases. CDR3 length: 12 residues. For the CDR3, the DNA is TGTGCCAGCTCACCGGCTAATGAAAAACTGTTTTTT. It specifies CASSPANEKLFF.

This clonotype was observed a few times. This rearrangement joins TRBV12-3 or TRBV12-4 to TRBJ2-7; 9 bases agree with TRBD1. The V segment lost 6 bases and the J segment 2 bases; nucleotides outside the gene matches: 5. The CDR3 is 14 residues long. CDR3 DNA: TGTGCCAGCAGACAGACAGGGGGGACCTACGAGCAGTACTTC. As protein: CASRQTGGTYEQYF.

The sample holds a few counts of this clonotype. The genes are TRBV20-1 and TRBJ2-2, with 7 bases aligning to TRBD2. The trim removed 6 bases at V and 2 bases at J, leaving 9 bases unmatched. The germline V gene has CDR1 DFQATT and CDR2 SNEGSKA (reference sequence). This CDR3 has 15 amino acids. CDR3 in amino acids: CSATKRGANTGELFF. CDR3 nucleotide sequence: TGCAGTGCCACTAAGCGGGGAGCCAACACCGGGGAGCTGTTTTTT.

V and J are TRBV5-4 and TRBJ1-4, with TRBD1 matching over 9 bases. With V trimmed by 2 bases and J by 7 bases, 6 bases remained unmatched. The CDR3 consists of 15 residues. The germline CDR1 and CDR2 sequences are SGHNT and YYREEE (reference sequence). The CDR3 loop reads CASSLTGGGVEKLFF. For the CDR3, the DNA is TGTGCCAGCAGCTTAACAGGGGGCGGTGTTGAAAAACTGTTTTTT.

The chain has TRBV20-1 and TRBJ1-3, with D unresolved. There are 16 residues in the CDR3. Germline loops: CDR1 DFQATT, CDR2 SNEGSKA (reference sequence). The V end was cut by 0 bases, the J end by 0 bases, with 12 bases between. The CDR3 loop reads CSARDQRKISGNTIYF. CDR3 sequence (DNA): TGCAGTGCTAGAGATCAGCGTAAGATCTCTGGAAACACCATATATTTT.

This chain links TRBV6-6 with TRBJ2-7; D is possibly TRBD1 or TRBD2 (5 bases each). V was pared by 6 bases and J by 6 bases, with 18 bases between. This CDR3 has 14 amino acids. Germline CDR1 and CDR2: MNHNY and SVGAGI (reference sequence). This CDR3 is CASREPGRAGEQYF. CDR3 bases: TGTGCCAGCAGAGAGCCGGGACGGGCCGGCGAGCAGTACTTC.

DNA of the CDR3: TGCAGTGCTAGTGGCCATCAAGAGACCCAGTACTTC. Protein: CSASGHQETQYF. The chain is built from TRBV20-1 and TRBJ2-5; D remains unclear. CDR3 size: 12 residues. V lost 3 bases to trimming and J lost 2 bases, with 7 bases between them. Looked up from germline, CDR1 is DFQATT and CDR2 is SNEGSKA (reference sequence).

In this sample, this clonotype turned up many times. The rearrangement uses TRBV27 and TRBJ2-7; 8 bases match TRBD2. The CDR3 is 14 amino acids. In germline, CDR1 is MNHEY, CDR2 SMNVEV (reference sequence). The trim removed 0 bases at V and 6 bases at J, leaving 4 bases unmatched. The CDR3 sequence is CASSLSSGASEQYV. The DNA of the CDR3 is TGTGCCAGCAGTTTATCTAGCGGGGCTAGCGAGCAGTACGTC.

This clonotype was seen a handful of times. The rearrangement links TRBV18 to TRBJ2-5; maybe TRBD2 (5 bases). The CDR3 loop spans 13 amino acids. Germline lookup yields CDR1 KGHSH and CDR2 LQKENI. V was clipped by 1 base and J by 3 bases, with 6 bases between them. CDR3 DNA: TGTGCCAGCTCACCACTCGGGGAAGAGACCCAGTACTTC. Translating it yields CASSPLGEETQYF. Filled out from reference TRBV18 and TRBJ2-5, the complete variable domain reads NAGVMQNPRHLVRRRGQEARLRCSPMKGHSHVYWYRQLPEEGLKFMVYLQKENIIDESGMPKERFSAEFPKEGPSILRIQQVVRGDSAAYFCASSPLGEETQYFGPGTRLLVL.

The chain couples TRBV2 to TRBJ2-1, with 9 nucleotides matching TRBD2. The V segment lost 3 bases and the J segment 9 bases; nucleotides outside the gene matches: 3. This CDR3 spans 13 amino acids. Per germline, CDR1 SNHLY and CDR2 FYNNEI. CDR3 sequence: CASSDGRGGEQFF. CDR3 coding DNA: TGTGCCAGCAGTGATGGGCGGGGGGGTGAGCAGTTCTTC.

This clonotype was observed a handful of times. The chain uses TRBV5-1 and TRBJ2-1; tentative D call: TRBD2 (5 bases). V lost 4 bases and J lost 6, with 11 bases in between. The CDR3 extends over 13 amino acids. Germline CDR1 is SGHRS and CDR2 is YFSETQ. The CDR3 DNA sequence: TGCGCCAGCAGCGGAGAGGGATTCAATGAGCAGTTCTTC. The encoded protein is CASSGEGFNEQFF.

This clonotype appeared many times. The CDR3 region is CASSQEGAYGNTIYF. In DNA form, the CDR3 reads TGCGCCAGCAGCCAAGAGGGGGCTTATGGAAACACCATATATTTT. The chain combines TRBV4-1 with TRBJ1-3; D is possibly TRBD1 (6 bases). The CDR3 has 15 amino acids. The V end lost 0 bases, the J end lost 3 bases, and 9 bases lay between the germline ends. CDR1 MGHRA and CDR2 YSYEKL come from the germline V gene.

The DNA for the CDR3 is TGTGCCAGCAGCGTAGCGGCAGGGACAACTGAAGCTTTCTTT. This encodes CASSVAAGTTEAFF. The genes are TRBV9 and TRBJ1-1; tentative D call: TRBD1 (6 bases). CDR3 length equals 14 residues. Germline V gene data show CDR1 as SGDLS and CDR2 as YYNGEE. Trimming cost V 0 bases and J 5 bases, with 11 bases left between them.

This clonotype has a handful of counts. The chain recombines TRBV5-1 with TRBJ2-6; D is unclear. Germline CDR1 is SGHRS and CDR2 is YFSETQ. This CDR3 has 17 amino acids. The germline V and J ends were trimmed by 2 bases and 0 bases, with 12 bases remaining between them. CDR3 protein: CASSFTLTPSGANVLTF. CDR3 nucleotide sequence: TGCGCCAGCAGCTTCACACTGACTCCCTCTGGGGCCAACGTCCTGACTTTC.